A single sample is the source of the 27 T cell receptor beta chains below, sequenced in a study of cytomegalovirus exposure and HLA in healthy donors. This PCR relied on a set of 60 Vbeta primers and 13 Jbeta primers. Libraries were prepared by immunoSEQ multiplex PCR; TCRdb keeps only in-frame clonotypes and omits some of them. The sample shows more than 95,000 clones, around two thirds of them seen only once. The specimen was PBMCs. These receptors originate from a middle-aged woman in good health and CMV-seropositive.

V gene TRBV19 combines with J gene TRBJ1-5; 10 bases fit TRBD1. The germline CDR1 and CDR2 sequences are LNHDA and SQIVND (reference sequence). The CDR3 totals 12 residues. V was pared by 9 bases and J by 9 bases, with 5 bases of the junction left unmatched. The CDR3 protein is CASRQGAGPQHF. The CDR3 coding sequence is TGTGCCAGCAGACAGGGGGCCGGGCCCCAGCATTTT.

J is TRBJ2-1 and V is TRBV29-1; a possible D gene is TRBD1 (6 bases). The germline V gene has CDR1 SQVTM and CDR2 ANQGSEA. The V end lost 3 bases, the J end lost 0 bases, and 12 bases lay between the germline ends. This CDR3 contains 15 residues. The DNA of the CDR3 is TGCAGCGTTGAGCCTCGGGACAACTCCTACAATGAGCAGTTCTTC. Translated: CSVEPRDNSYNEQFF.

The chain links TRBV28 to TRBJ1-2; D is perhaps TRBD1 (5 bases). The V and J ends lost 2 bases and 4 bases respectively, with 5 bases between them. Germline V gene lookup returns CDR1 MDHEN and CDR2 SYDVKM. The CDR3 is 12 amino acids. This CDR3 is CASSLTGYGYTF. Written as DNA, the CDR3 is TGTGCCAGCAGTTTAACAGGCTATGGCTACACCTTC.

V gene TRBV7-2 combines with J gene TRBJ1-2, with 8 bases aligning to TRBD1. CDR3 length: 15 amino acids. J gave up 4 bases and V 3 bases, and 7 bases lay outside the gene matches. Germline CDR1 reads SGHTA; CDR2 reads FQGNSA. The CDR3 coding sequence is TGTGCCAGCAGCTTGCCGGGACAGGAAACCTATGGCTACACCTTC. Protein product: CASSLPGQETYGYTF.

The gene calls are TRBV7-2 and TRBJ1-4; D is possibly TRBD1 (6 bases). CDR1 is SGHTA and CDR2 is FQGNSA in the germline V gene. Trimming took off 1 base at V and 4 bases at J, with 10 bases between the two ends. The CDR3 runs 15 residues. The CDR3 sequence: CASSLGGQLNEKLFF. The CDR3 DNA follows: TGTGCCAGCAGCTTAGGGGGACAACTTAATGAAAAACTGTTTTTT.

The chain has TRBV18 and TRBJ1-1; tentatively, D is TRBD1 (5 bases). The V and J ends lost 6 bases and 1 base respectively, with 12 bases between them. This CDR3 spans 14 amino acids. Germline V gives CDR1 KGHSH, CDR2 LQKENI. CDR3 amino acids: CASSHNRRNTEAFF. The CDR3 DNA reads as TGTGCCAGCTCCCACAACAGGAGGAACACTGAAGCTTTCTTT.

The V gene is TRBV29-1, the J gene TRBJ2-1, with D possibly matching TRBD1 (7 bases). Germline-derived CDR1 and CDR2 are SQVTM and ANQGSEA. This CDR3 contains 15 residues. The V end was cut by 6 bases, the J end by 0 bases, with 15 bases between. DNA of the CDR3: TGCAGCGTCTACGGGGGACAGAGCTCCTACAATGAGCAGTTCTTC. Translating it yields CSVYGGQSSYNEQFF.

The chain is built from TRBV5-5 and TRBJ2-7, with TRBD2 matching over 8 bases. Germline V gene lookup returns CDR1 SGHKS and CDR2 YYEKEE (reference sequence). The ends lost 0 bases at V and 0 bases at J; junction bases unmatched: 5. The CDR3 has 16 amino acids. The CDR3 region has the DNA TGTGCCAGCAGCTTGGCCTTACTAGCGGACTCCTACGAGCAGTACTTC. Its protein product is CASSLALLADSYEQYF.

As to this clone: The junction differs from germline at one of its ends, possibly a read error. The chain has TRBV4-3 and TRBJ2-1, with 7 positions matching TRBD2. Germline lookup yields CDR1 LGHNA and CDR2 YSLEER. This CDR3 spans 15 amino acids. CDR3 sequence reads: CASSLDREVYNAQFF. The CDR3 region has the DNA TGCGCCAGCAGCCTAGACCGGGAGGTTTACAATGCGCAGTTCTTC.

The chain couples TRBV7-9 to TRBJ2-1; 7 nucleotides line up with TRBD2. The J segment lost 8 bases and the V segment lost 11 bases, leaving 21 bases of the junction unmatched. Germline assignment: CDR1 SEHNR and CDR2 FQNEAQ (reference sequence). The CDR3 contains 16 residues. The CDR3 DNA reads TGTGCCGGAACCTATCGACGGGGGGAATCCCCCGATGAGCAGTTCTTC. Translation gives CAGTYRRGESPDEQFF. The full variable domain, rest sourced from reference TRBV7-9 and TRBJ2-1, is DTGVSQNPRHKITKRGQNVTFRCDPISEHNRLYWYRQTLGQGPEFLTYFQNEAQLEKSRLLSDRFSAERPKGSFSTLEIQRTEQGDSAMYLCAGTYRRGESPDEQFFGPGTRLTVL.

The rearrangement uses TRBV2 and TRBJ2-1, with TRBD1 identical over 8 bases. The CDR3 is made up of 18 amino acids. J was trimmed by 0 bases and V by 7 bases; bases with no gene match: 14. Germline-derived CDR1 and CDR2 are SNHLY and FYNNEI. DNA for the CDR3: TGTGCCAGCAACCGGGACAGGCCCACTATCAGCTCCTACAATGAGCAGTTCTTC. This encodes CASNRDRPTISSYNEQFF.

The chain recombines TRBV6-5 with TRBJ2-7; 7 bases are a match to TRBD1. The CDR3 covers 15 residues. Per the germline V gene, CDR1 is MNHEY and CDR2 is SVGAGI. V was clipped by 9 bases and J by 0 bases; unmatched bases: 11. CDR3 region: CASKQGLGVSYEQYF. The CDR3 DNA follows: TGTGCCAGTAAACAGGGGTTGGGGGTCTCCTACGAGCAGTACTTC.

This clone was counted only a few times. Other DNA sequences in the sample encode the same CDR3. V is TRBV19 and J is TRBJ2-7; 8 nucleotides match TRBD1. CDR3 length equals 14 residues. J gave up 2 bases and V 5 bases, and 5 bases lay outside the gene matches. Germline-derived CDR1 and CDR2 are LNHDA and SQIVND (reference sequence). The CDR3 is CASSAGQGPYEQYF. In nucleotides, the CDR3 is TGTGCCAGTAGTGCAGGACAGGGTCCCTACGAGCAGTACTTC.

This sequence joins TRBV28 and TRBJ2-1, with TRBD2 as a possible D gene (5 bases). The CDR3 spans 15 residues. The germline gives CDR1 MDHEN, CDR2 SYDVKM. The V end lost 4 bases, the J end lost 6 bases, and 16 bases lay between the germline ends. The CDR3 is CASSSGGSDSNEQFF. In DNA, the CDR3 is TGTGCCAGCAGTTCAGGTGGCTCGGACTCCAATGAGCAGTTCTTC. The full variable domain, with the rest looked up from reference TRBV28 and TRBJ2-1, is DVKVTQSSRYLVKRTGEKVFLECVQDMDHENMFWYRQDPGLGLRLIYFSYDVKMKEKGDIPEGYSVSREKKERFSLILESASTNQTSMYLCASSSGGSDSNEQFFGPGTRLTVL.

The CDR3 DNA is TGCGCCAGCAGCCAAGATGAGCGGGAGGGCCACTACGAGCAGTACTTC. Encoded protein: CASSQDEREGHYEQYF. The rearrangement links TRBV4-1 to TRBJ2-7; 10 nucleotides align to TRBD2. This CDR3 contains 16 residues. CDR1 and CDR2 from the germline V gene are MGHRA and YSYEKL. The ends lost 0 bases at V and 3 bases at J; junction bases unmatched: 5.

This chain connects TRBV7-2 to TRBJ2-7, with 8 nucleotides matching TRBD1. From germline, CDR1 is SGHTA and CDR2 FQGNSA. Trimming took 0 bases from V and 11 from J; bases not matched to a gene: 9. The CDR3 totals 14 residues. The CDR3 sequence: CASSLALGQGTEYF. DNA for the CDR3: TGTGCCAGCAGCTTAGCGCTCGGACAGGGAACGGAGTACTTC.

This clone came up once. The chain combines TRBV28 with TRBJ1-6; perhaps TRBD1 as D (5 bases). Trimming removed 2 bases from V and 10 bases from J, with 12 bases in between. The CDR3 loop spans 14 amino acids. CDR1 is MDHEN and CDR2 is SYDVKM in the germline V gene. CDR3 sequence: CASSLGAGVSPLHF. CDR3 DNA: TGTGCCAGCAGTTTAGGGGCGGGGGTCTCACCCCTCCACTTT.

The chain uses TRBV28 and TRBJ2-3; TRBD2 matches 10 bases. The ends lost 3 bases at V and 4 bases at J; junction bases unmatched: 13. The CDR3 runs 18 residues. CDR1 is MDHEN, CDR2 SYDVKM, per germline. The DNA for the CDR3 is TGTGCCAGCAGTTTGCCGCTAGCGGGAGTTGGTCGGCCAGATACGCAGTATTTT. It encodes CASSLPLAGVGRPDTQYF.

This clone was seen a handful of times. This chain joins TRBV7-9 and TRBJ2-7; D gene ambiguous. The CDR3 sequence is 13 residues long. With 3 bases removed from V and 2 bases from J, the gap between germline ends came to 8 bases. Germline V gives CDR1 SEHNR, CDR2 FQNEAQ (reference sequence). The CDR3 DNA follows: TGTGCCAGCAGCTTCCCCCTAACCTACGAGCAGTACTTC. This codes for CASSFPLTYEQYF.

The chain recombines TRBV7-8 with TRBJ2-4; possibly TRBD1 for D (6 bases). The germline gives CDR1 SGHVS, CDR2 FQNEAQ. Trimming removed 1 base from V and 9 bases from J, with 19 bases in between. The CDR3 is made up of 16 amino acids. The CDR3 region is CASSLGVTQGSSIQYF. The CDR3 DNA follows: TGTGCCAGCAGCTTAGGGGTAACTCAGGGGTCAAGCATTCAGTACTTC.

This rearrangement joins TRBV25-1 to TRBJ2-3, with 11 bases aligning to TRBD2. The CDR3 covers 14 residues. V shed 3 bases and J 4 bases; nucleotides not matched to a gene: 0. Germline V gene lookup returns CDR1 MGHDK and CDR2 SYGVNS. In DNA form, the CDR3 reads TGTGCCAGCAGTGATAGCGGGAGGGCAGATACGCAGTATTTT. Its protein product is CASSDSGRADTQYF.

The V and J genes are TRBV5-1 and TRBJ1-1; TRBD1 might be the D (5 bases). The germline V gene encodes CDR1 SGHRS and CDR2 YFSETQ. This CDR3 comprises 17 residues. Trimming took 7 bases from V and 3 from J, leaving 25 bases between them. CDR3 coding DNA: TGCGCCAGCTCCCTGGGGGGTTTAAAGGATCGGGACACTGAAGCTTTCTTT. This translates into CASSLGGLKDRDTEAFF. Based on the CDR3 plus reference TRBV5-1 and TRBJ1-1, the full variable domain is KAGVTQTPRYLIKTRGQQVTLSCSPISGHRSVSWYQQTPGQGLQFLFEYFSETQRNKGNFPGRFSGRQFSNSRSEMNVSTLELGDSALYLCASSLGGLKDRDTEAFFGQGTRLTVV.

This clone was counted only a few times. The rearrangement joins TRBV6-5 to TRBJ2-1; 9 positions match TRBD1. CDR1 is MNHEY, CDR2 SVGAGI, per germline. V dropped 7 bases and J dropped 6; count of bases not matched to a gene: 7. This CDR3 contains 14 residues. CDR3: CASTAGTGFNEQFF. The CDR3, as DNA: TGTGCCAGCACCGCCGGGACAGGGTTCAATGAGCAGTTCTTC.

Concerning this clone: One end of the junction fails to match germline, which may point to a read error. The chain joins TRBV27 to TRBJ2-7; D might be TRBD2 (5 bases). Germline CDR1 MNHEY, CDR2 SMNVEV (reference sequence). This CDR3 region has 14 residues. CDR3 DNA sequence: TGTGCCAGCAGTTTTACCAGCGGAACGTACGAGCAGTATTTC. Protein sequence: CASSFTSGTYEQYF.

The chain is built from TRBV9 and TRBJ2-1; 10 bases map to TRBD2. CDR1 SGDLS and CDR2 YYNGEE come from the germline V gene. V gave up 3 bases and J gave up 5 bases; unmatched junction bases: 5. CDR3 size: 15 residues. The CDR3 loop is CASSEGTSEHNEQFF. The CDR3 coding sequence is TGTGCCAGCAGCGAGGGGACTAGCGAACACAATGAGCAGTTCTTC.

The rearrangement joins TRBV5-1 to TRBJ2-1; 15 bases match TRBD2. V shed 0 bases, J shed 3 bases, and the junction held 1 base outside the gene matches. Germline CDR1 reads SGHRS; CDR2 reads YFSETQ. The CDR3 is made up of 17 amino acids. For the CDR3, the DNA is TGCGCCAGCAGCTTGGGGGGACTAGCGGGAGGCTACAATGAGCAGTTCTTC. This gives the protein CASSLGGLAGGYNEQFF.

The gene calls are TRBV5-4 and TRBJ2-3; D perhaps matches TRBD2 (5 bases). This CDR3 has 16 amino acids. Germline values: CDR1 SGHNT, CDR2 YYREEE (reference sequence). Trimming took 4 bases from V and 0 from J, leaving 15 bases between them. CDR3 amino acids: CASSTGPERSTDTQYF. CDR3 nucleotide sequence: TGTGCCAGCAGCACCGGACCTGAGCGGAGCACAGATACGCAGTATTTT.